This T cell receptor (beta chain) derives from a study of T cells in Graves' hyperthyroidism and ophthalmopathy. Findings of the study overall: Among clonotypes expanded in thyroid above 0.001, most were also found in blood.

V was cut by 1 base and J by 6 bases, with 8 bases left in between. The CDR3 totals 13 residues. Germline V gives CDR1 KGHSH, CDR2 LQKENI. Amplification targeted TCR beta CDR3 regions from RNA transcripts. Carried out on the TCR CDR3, a first-round RT-PCR used the HTBI primer set. TCRdb fed the multiplex PCR reads into MiXCR, producing one record per CDR3 protein. The sample consists of some 700,000 distinct CDR3 sequences, around 16% of them appearing once. This clonotype was counted at least ten times. Its antigen is as yet unknown. Sequencing was carried out using blood. The origin of this receptor is a man over 45 with Graves' hyperthyroidism. J is TRBJ2-3 and V is TRBV18; D not certain. CDR3 DNA sequence: TGTGCCAGCTCACCACAAACGGGTGATACGCAGTATTTT. Its protein product is CASSPQTGDTQYF.